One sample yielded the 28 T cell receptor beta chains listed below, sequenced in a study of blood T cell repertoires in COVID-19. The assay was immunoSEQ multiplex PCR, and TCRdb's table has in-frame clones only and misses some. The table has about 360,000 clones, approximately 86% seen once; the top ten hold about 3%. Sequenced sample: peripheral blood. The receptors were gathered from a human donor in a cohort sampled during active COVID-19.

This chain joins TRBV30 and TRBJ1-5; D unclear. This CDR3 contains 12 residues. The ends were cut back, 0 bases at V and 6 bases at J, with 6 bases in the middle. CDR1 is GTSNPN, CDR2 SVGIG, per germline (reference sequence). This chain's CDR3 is CAWSVRGQPQHF. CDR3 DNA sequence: TGTGCCTGGAGTGTACGAGGTCAGCCCCAGCATTTT.

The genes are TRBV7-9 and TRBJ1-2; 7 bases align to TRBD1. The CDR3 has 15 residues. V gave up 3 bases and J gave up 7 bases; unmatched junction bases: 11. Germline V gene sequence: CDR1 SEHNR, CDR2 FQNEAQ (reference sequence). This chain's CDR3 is CASSLGRRGRSGYTF. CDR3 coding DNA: TGTGCCAGCAGCTTGGGGCGCAGGGGGAGGAGTGGCTACACCTTC.

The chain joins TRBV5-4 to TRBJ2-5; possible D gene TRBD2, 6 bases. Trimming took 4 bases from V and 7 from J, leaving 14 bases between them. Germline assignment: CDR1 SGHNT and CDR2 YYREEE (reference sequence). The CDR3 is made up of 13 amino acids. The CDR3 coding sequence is TGTGCCAGCAGCCGACCGTACGGGGGGACCCAGTACTTC. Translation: CASSRPYGGTQYF.

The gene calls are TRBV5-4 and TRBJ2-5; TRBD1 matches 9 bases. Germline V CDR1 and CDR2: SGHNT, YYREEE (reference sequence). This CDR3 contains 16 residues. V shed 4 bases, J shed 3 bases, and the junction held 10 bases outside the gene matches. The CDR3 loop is CASSPIQGAGKETQYF. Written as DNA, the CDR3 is TGTGCCAGCAGCCCAATACAGGGGGCGGGAAAAGAGACCCAGTACTTC.

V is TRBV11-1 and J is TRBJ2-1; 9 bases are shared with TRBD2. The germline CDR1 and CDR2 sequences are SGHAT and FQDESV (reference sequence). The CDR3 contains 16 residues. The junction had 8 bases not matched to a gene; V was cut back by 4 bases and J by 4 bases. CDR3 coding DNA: TGTGCCAGCAGCTCCCTGAGTAGCGGGAGATACAATGAGCAGTTCTTC. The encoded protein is CASSSLSSGRYNEQFF. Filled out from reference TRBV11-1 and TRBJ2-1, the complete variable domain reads EAEVAQSPRYKITEKSQAVAFWCDPISGHATLYWYRQILGQGPELLVQFQDESVVDDSQLPKDRFSAERLKGVDSTLKIQPAELGDSAMYLCASSSLSSGRYNEQFFGPGTRLTVL.

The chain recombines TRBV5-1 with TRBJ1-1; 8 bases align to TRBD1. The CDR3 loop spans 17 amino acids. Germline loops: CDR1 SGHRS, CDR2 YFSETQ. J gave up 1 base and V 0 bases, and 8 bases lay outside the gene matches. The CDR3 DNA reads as TGCGCCAGCAGCTTGGGCCAGGGGGCCTTCGGGAACACTGAAGCTTTCTTT. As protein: CASSLGQGAFGNTEAFF.

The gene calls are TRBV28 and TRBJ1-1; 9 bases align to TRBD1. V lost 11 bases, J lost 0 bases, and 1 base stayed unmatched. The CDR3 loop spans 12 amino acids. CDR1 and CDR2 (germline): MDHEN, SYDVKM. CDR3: CAGQGLNTEAFF. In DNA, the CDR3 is TGTGCCGGACAGGGGCTGAACACTGAAGCTTTCTTT.

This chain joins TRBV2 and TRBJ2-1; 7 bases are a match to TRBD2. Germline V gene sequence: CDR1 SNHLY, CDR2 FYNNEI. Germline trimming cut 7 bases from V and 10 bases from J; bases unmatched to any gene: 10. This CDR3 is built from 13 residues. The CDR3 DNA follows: TGTGCCAGCATCCAGCGGGGCTTTTCGGAGCAGTTCTTC. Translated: CASIQRGFSEQFF.

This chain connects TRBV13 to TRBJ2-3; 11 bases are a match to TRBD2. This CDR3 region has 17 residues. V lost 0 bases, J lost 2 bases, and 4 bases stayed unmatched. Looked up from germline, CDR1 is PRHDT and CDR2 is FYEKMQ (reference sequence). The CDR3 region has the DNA TGTGCCAGCAGCTTAGGACTAGCGGGAGCTAACACAGATACGCAGTATTTT. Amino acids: CASSLGLAGANTDTQYF.

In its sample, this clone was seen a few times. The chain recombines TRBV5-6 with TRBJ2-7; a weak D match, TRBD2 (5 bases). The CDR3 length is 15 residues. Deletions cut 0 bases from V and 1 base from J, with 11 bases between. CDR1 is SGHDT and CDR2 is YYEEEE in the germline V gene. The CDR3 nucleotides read TGTGCCAGCAGCTTGGCCGCCGGGGAATCCTACGAGCAGTACTTC. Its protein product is CASSLAAGESYEQYF.

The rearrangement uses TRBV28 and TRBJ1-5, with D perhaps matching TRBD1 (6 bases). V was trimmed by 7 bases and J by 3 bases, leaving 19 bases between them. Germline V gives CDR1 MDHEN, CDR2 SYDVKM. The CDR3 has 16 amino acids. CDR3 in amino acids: CASTTRGEGINQPQHF. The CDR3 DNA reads TGTGCCAGCACTACTAGGGGGGAGGGGATCAATCAGCCCCAGCATTTT.

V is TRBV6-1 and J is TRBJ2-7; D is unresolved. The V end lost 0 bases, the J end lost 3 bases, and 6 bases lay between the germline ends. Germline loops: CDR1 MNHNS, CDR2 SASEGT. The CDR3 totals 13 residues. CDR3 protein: CASSEASYYEQYF. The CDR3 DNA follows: TGTGCCAGCAGTGAAGCCTCTTACTACGAGCAGTACTTC.

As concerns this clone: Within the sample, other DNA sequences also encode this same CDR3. As DNA, the CDR3 is TGCGCCAGCAGCTCGGGACTAGCGGGAGTCGATGAGCAGTTCTTC. Its translation: CASSSGLAGVDEQFF. The V gene is TRBV5-1, the J gene TRBJ2-1, with 14 bases lining up with TRBD2. This CDR3 has 15 residues. With 3 bases clipped from V and 8 bases from J, the junction kept 4 bases outside the gene matches. CDR1 SGHRS and CDR2 YFSETQ come from the germline V gene.

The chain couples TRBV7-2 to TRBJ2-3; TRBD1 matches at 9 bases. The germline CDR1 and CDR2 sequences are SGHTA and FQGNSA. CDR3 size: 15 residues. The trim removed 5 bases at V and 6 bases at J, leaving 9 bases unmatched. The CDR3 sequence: CASSPRDRARDTQYF. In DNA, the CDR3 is TGTGCCAGCAGCCCCCGGGACAGGGCGAGGGATACGCAGTATTTT.

CDR3 in amino acids: CAWTRDRGSYEQYF. DNA of the CDR3: TGTGCCTGGACCCGGGACAGGGGCTCTTACGAGCAGTACTTC. This chain joins TRBV30 and TRBJ2-7; the match to TRBD1 covers 10 bases. This CDR3 contains 14 residues. V lost 4 bases and J lost 4; bases outside the gene matches: 7. CDR1 is GTSNPN and CDR2 is SVGIG in the germline V gene (reference sequence).

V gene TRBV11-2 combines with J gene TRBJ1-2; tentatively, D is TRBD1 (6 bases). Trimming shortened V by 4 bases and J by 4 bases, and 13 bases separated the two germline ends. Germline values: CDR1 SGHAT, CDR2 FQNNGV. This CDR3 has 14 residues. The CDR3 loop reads CASSWGRMSYGYTF. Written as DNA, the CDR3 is TGTGCCAGCAGCTGGGGGCGTATGTCCTATGGCTACACCTTC.

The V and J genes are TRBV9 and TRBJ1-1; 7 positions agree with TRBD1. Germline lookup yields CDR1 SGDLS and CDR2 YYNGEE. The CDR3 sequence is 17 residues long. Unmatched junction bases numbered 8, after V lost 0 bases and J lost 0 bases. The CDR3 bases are TGTGCCAGCAGCGTAGGAGGGGGCCCCGTTGTGAACACTGAAGCTTTCTTT. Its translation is CASSVGGGPVVNTEAFF. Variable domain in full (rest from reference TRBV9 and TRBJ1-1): DSGVTQTPKHLITATGQRVTLRCSPRSGDLSVYWYQQSLDQGLQFLIQYYNGEERAKGNILERFSAQQFPDLHSELNLSSLELGDSALYFCASSVGGGPVVNTEAFFGQGTRLTVV.

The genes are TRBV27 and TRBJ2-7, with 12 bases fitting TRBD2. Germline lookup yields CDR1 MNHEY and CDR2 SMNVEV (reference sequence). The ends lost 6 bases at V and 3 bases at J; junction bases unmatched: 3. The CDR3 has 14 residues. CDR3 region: CASRRLAGVYEQYF. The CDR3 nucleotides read TGTGCCAGCAGGCGACTAGCGGGAGTCTACGAGCAGTACTTC.

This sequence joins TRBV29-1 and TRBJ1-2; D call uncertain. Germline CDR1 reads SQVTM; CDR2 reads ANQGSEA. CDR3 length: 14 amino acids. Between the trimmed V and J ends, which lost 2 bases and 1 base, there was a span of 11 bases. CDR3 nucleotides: TGCAGCGTTGAATTTCTCAGTAATAACTATGGCTACACCTTC. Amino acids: CSVEFLSNNYGYTF.

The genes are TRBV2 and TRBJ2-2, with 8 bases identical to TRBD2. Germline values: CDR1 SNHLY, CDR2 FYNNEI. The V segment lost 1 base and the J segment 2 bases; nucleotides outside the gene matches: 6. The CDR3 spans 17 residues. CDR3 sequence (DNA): TGTGCCAGCAGTGAAGGAATAGCGGGAATCAACACCGGGGAGCTGTTTTTT. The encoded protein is CASSEGIAGINTGELFF.

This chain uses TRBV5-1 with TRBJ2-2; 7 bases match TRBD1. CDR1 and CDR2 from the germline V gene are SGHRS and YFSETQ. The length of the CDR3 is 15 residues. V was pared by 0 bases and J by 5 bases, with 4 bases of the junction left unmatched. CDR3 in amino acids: CASSLGVRGTGELFF. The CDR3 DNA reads TGCGCCAGCAGCTTGGGGGTCAGGGGGACCGGGGAGCTGTTTTTT.

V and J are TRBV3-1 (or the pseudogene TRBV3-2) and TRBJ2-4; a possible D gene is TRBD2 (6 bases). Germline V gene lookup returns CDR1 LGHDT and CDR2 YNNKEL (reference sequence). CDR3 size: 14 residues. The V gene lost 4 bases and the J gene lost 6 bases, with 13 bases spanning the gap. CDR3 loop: CASSPREVTNIQYF. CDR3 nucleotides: TGTGCCAGCAGCCCCAGGGAGGTCACAAACATTCAGTACTTC.

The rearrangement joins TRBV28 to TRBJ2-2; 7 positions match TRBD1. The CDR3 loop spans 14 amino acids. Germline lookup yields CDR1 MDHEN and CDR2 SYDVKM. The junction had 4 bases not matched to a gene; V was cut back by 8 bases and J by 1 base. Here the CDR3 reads CASRQGLNTGELFF. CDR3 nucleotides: TGTGCCAGCCGACAGGGTTTGAACACCGGGGAGCTGTTTTTT. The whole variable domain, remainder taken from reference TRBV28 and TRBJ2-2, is DVKVTQSSRYLVKRTGEKVFLECVQDMDHENMFWYRQDPGLGLRLIYFSYDVKMKEKGDIPEGYSVSREKKERFSLILESASTNQTSMYLCASRQGLNTGELFFGEGSRLTVL.

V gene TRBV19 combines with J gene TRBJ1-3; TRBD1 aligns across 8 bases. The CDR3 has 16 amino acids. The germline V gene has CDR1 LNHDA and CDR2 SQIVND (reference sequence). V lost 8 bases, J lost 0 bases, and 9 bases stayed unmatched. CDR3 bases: TGTGCCAGTCAAGCACCGGGACAGGTCTCTGGAAACACCATATATTTT. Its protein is CASQAPGQVSGNTIYF.

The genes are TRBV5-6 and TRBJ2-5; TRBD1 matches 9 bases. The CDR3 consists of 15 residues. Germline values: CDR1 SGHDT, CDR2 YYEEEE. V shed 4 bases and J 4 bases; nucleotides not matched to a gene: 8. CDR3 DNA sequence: TGTGCCAGCAGCCCCGAGACAGGGGGTGGAGAGACCCAGTACTTC. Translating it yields CASSPETGGGETQYF.

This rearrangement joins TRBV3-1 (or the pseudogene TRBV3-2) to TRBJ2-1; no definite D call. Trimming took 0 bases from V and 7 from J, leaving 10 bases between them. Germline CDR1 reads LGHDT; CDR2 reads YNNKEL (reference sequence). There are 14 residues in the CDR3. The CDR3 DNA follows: TGTGCCAGCAGCCAAGAAGCCTCTTCGAATGAGCAGTTCTTC. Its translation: CASSQEASSNEQFF.

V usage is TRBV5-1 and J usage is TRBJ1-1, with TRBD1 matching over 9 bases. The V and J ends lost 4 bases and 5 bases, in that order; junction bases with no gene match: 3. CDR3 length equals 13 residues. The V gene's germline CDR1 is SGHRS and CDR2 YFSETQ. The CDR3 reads CASSPGQGTEAFF. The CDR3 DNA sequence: TGCGCCAGCAGCCCAGGACAGGGGACTGAAGCTTTCTTT.

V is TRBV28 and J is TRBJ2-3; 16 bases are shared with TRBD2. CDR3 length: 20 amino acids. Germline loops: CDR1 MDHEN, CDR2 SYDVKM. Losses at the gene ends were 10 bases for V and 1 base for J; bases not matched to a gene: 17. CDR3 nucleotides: TGTGCCACCAGCACTCCGGGACTAGCGGGGGGGATCTACCGCACAGATACGCAGTATTTT. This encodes CATSTPGLAGGIYRTDTQYF.